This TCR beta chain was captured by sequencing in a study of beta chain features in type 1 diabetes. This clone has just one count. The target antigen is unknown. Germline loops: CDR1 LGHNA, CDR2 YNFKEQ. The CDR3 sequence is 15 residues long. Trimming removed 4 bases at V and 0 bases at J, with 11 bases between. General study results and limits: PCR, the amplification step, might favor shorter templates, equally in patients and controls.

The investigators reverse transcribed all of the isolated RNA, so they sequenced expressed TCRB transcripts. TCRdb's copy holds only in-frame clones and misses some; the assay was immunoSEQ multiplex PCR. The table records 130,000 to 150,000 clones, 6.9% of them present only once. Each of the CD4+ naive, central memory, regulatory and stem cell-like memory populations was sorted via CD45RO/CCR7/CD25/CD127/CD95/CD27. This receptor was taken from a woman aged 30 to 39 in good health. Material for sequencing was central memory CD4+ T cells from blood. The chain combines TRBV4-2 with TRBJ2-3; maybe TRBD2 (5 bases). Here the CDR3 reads CASSPGNPSTDTQYF. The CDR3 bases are TGTGCCAGCAGCCCGGGAAATCCTAGCACAGATACGCAGTATTTT.